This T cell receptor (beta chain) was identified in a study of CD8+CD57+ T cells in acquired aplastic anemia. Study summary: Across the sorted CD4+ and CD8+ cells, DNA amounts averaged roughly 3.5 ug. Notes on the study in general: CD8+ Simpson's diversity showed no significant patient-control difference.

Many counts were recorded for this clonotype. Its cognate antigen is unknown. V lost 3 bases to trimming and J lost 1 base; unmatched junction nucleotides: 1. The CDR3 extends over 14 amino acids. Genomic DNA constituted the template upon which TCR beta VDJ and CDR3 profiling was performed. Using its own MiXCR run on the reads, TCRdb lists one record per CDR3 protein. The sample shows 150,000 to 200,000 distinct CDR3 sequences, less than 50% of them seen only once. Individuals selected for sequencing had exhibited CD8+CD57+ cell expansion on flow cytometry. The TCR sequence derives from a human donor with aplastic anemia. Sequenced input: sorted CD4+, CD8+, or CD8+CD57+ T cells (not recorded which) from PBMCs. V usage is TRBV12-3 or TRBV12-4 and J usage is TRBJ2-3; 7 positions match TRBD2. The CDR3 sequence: CASSFGLGTDTQYF. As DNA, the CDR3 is TGTGCCAGCAGTTTCGGACTAGGCACAGATACGCAGTATTTT.